These T cell receptor beta chains were read from a single sample in a study of T-cell reconstitution after alpha-beta-depleted transplantation in children. TCRdb re-called the PCR reads with MiXCR, one entry per CDR3 protein. The sample has 150,000 to 200,000 distinct CDR3 sequences; more than 9.5% are singletons. The input for sequencing was PBMCs, taken before TCRalphabeta/CD19-depleted stem cell transplant. The receptors stem from a boy aged 2-9 years with acute myeloid leukemia, due to receive a stem cell transplant. CDR3s include the opening cysteine and the closing phenylalanine or tryptophan. A D gene is named only where the DNA matches it firmly. Size is omitted from some rows. Given values are once, few, many or a class for expanded clones.

clone size	V gene	J gene	D gene	CDR3 DNA	CDR3 protein
medium-sized	TRBV6-6	TRBJ1-2	-	TGTGCCAGCCGACAAACTTCAGGGGAAGATGGCTACACCTTC	CASRQTSGEDGYTF
many	TRBV4-2	TRBJ2-1	TRBD2	TGTGCCAGCAGCCAAGAGGGGGGGTTTGCGTGGACTAGCGGGAGTATATCCTACAATGAGCAGTTCTTC	CASSQEGGFAWTSGSISYNEQFF
many	TRBV5-1	TRBJ1-1	TRBD1	TGCGCCAGCAGCTGGGAACAGGGGGAAGCTTTCTTT	CASSWEQGEAFF
many	TRBV7-9	TRBJ1-1	-	TGTGCCAGCAGCTTAGGCTCGGCCGCAGGCACTGAAGCTTTCTTT	CASSLGSAAGTEAFF
many	TRBV29-1	TRBJ2-1	-	TGCAGCGTTGAAGGAGGGACCTTATTGGGTGAGCAGTTCTTC	CSVEGGTLLGEQFF
many	TRBV11-2	TRBJ2-1	-	TGTGCCAGCAGAGGCGGGGAGTTGAACTACAATGAGCAGTTCTTC	CASRGGELNYNEQFF
many	TRBV6-5	TRBJ1-1	-	TGTGCCAGCACTCCACGATTCAGGGGCTTGGCTTTCTTT	CASTPRFRGLAFF
many	TRBV10-1	TRBJ2-5	-	TGCGCCAGCAGTGTCCGGGAGTTGGGGACCCAGTACTTC	CASSVRELGTQYF
many	TRBV12-3/TRBV12-4	TRBJ2-3	TRBD2	TGTGCCAGCAGTTTCGGACTAGCAGCAGATACGCAGTATTTT	CASSFGLAADTQYF
many	TRBV7-9	TRBJ2-1	TRBD2	TGTGCCAGCAGACGACTAGCGGGGGGGAACAATGAGCAGTTCTTC	CASRRLAGGNNEQFF
-	TRBV11-3	TRBJ2-2	-	TGTGCCAGCAGCTTAGGTGGGGCAGGCACGTACTCCGGGGAGCTGTTTTTT	CASSLGGAGTYSGELFF
many	TRBV20-1	TRBJ2-5	TRBD1	TGCAGTGGGACGGACAGGGGTCGAGAGACCCAGTACTTC	CSGTDRGRETQYF
many	TRBV2	TRBJ2-2	-	TGTGCCAGCTCCGTGGACCGTAGTTCCACCGGGGAGCTGTTTTTT	CASSVDRSSTGELFF
many	TRBV4-1	TRBJ2-1	-	TGCGCCAGCAGCCCAAGAGTAGGGGGCAATGAGCAGTTCTTC	CASSPRVGGNEQFF
once	TRBV2	TRBJ2-1	-	TGTGCCAGCCGTCCGCCGGACAGGGCGGGGGAGGTAAAAGATCGCGATGAGCAGTTCTTC	CASRPPDRAGEVKDRDEQFF
few	TRBV11-2	TRBJ1-1	-	TGTGCCAGCAGCTTAGAGTCAGTGATGAACACTGAAGCTTTCTTT	CASSLESVMNTEAFF
many	TRBV29-1	TRBJ2-5	-	TGCAGCGTTGCTCTTGGAATAGTCACCCAGTACTTC	CSVALGIVTQYF
many	TRBV6-5	TRBJ1-1	-	TGTGCCAGCAGTTACTCGACAGTTATGAACACTGAAGCTTTCTTT	CASSYSTVMNTEAFF
many	TRBV5-1	TRBJ1-2	-	TGCGCCAGCAGCTCCCCCGCGGGAGATGGCTACACCTTC	CASSSPAGDGYTF
many	TRBV20-1	TRBJ1-1	-	TGCAGTGCTAGCGACAGGTTTGCTGAAGCTTTCTTT	CSASDRFAEAFF
many	TRBV7-2	TRBJ2-1	TRBD1	TGTGCCAGCAGCCCCGGGACAGCAGCCTACAATGAGCAGTTCTTC	CASSPGTAAYNEQFF
many	TRBV20-1	TRBJ2-2	-	TGCAGTGCCGAGACGAACACCGGGGAGCTGTTTTTT	CSAETNTGELFF
many	TRBV3-1	TRBJ1-1	-	TGTGCCAGCAGCCAAAGGGGGGGGTGGAACACTGAAGCTTTCTTT	CASSQRGGWNTEAFF
many	TRBV28	TRBJ1-6	-	TGTGCCAGCAGTTTTGGGGGGCAGAATTCACCCCTCCACTTT	CASSFGGQNSPLHF
many	TRBV12-3/TRBV12-4	TRBJ1-5	TRBD1	TGTGCCAGCAGTTTTGGGACAGGGGCTGTTCAGCCCCAGCATTTT	CASSFGTGAVQPQHF
-	TRBV6-5	TRBJ2-2	-	TGTGCCAGCAGCTACGGACACAAAACCGGGGAGCTGTTTTTT	CASSYGHKTGELFF
many	TRBV5-1	TRBJ2-1	TRBD1	TGCGCCAGCAGCGCTGGGACAGGAACTGACGGCAATGAGCAGTTCTTC	CASSAGTGTDGNEQFF
many	TRBV20-1	TRBJ1-2	-	TGCAGTGCTAGAGTGGACACCGACCCTTGGGGCTACACCTTC	CSARVDTDPWGYTF
many	TRBV7-6	TRBJ1-5	-	TGTGCCAGCAGCTTAGGCGCCTATAGCAATCAGCCCCAGCATTTT	CASSLGAYSNQPQHF
many	TRBV5-1	TRBJ2-3	TRBD2	TGCGCCAGCAGCTTGACTAGCGGCTTGACAGATACGCAGTATTTT	CASSLTSGLTDTQYF
many	TRBV4-1	TRBJ2-5	TRBD2	TGCGCCAGCACAAGACTAGCGGGAGCTCAAGAGACCCAGTACTTC	CASTRLAGAQETQYF
many	TRBV29-1	TRBJ2-5	TRBD2	TGCAGCGTAGTCGACGGGAGCGGGAGGTCGGAGACCCAGTACTTC	CSVVDGSGRSETQYF
many	TRBV20-1	TRBJ2-1	-	TGCAGTGCTAGGATAGGGACCGTATACAATGAGCAGTTCTTC	CSARIGTVYNEQFF
many	TRBV11-2	TRBJ2-7	TRBD2	TGTGCCAGCAGCTTAGTACTAGCGGGAAAAGGCGAGCAGTACTTC	CASSLVLAGKGEQYF
many	TRBV20-1	TRBJ2-7	-	TGCAGTGCTTCAGGGGCCGAGCAGTACTTC	CSASGAEQYF
-	TRBV20-1	TRBJ2-5	-	TGCAGTGCCGAGTCACAGCAAGAGACCCAGTACTTC	CSAESQQETQYF
many	TRBV20-1	TRBJ1-2	TRBD1	TGCAGTGCTAGAGCTATACAGGGGTCAGATGGCTACACCTTC	CSARAIQGSDGYTF
many	TRBV3-1	TRBJ2-2	-	TGTGCCAGCAGCCTAAGGACCGGGGAGCTGTTTTTT	CASSLRTGELFF
many	TRBV29-1	TRBJ2-2	-	TGCAGCGTTGGCGACGGAGCCGGGGAGCTGTTTTTT	CSVGDGAGELFF
-	TRBV27	TRBJ2-7	TRBD1	TGTGCCAGCGGGCGAGGGACAGCGCAAATCTACGAGCAGTACTTC	CASGRGTAQIYEQYF
many	TRBV5-5	TRBJ2-1	-	TGTGCCAGCAGCTCCGGGACTCCCTCCTACAATGAGCAGTTCTTC	CASSSGTPSYNEQFF
many	TRBV20-1	TRBJ1-1	TRBD1	TGCAGTGCTAGAGGACAGGGGAGGGCAGACACTGAAGCTTTCTTT	CSARGQGRADTEAFF
-	TRBV27	TRBJ2-1	TRBD2	TGTGGGGCCTTTTATCCGAGCGGGAGGAGGGACAATGAGCAGTTCTTC	CGAFYPSGRRDNEQFF
many	TRBV12-3/TRBV12-4	TRBJ2-3	TRBD1	TGTGCCAGCAGTTTAGCCGGGACAGGGCGCACAGATACGCAGTATTTT	CASSLAGTGRTDTQYF
-	TRBV2	TRBJ2-2	-	TGTGCCAGCAGTCCCGGTAGACAGGTGAACACCGGGGAGCAGTTTTTT	CASSPGRQVNTGEQFF
many	TRBV28	TRBJ2-7	-	TGTGCCAGCAGCTCAATGGGCCCCCACGAGCAGTACTTC	CASSSMGPHEQYF
once	TRBV11-3	TRBJ2-1	-	TGTGCCAGCAGCTTGAGCGGCGGGAACTATGAGCAGTTCTTC	CASSLSGGNYEQFF
many	TRBV12-3/TRBV12-4	TRBJ1-1	TRBD1	TGTGCCAGCAGTCAGGGGGCTGAAGCTTTCTTT	CASSQGAEAFF
many	TRBV5-6	TRBJ2-3	-	TGTGCCAGCAGCTCTGGACAGTTTCCGGTGGATACGCAGTATTTT	CASSSGQFPVDTQYF
many	TRBV5-1	TRBJ2-2	-	TGCGCCAGCAGCTTCCAGGCCGGGGAGCTGTTTTTT	CASSFQAGELFF
many	TRBV10-3	TRBJ1-1	-	TGTGCCATCAGTGATAGGCGGGCCACTGAAGCTTTCTTT	CAISDRRATEAFF
many	TRBV2	TRBJ2-1	-	TGTGCCAGCAGTGAAGGCTTTATAGGCCCCCCTGAGCAGTTCTTC	CASSEGFIGPPEQFF
many	TRBV7-1	TRBJ2-1	TRBD2	TGTGCCAGCAGCTCTCGTATATCTAGCGGGAGGGCTACGCCCTCCCTCTACAATGAGCAGTTCTTC	CASSSRISSGRATPSLYNEQFF
many	TRBV13	TRBJ1-1	-	TGTGCCAGCAGCCCCAGAGAGACCCCTGAAGCTTTCTTT	CASSPRETPEAFF
few	TRBV6-5	TRBJ2-7	TRBD1	TGTGCCAGCAGTTACTCCCCAAGGGGGCTAAGGACAAATGAGCAGTACTTC	CASSYSPRGLRTNEQYF